Below, 10 T cell receptor beta chains from the same sample are listed, as sequenced in a study of T-cell memory formation after mild COVID-19 (dated by TCRdb to about 2021). Receptor libraries were prepared by 5' RACE. The sequencing machine was an Illumina NovaSeq 6000. TCRdb took the public reads, trimmed them with fastp at Q25, ran MiXCR for clone calling and kept in-frame beta chains. Here each entry gathers all rows of one CDR3 protein and keeps the most common genes and DNA. This sample gives 180,000 or so distinct CDR3 sequences in total; 11% of them show up just once. The ten largest make up about 3.8% of the sample. The sequenced sample was PBMCs or a T cell subset sorted from them (not recorded which). These receptor sequences come from a man aged 18 to 35 who had mild COVID-19 (a few samples of this study predate the infection). The sample titles of this study are shuffled in the database, so cell type and time point are left out; the donor was told from shared clones.

V is TRBV5-1 and J is TRBJ1-5, with D possibly being TRBD1 (5 bases). The CDR3 has 16 residues. V was trimmed by 7 bases and J by 2 bases, leaving 19 bases between them. Germline V gene lookup returns CDR1 SGHRS and CDR2 YFSETQ. CDR3 amino acids: CASRPGGTAGNQPQHF. DNA of the CDR3: TGCGCCAGCCGCCCCGGGGGGACGGCAGGCAATCAGCCCCAGCATTTT.

A few counts support this clonotype. The V gene is TRBV20-1, the J gene TRBJ1-1; D may be TRBD1 (5 bases). This CDR3 contains 15 residues. The V gene's germline CDR1 is DFQATT and CDR2 SNEGSKA (reference sequence). The CDR3, as DNA: TGCAGCCTCCAACGGGGGTTAGCGATGAACACTGAAGCTTTCTTT. It specifies CSLQRGLAMNTEAFF.

This clonotype has just a few counts. The rearrangement links TRBV5-1 to TRBJ2-4; possibly TRBD1 for D (6 bases). This CDR3 has 16 amino acids. V lost 5 bases and J 1 base, leaving 16 bases between the germline ends. In germline, CDR1 is SGHRS, CDR2 YFSETQ. Written as DNA, the CDR3 is TGCGCCAGCAGTTTTCCTCACGACAGGGCCAAAAACATTCAGTACTTC. Translating it yields CASSFPHDRAKNIQYF. The full variable domain, in which reference TRBV5-1 and TRBJ2-4 provide the parts outside the CDR3, is KAGVTQTPRYLIKTRGQQVTLSCSPISGHRSVSWYQQTPGQGLQFLFEYFSETQRNKGNFPGRFSGRQFSNSRSEMNVSTLELGDSALYLCASSFPHDRAKNIQYFGAGTRLSVL.

The chain links TRBV7-6 to TRBJ2-3; TRBD1 agrees at 9 bases. Looked up from germline, CDR1 is SGHVS and CDR2 is FNYEAQ. This CDR3 has 14 residues. J lost 10 bases, V lost 5 bases, and 10 bases had no gene match. The CDR3 DNA follows: TGTGCCAGCAGCCCGGGGACAGGGACAAAGGCGCAGTATTTT. Protein product: CASSPGTGTKAQYF.

In its sample, this clonotype was seen many times. The genes are TRBV7-2 and TRBJ1-4; perhaps TRBD1 as D (5 bases). The CDR3 is made up of 13 amino acids. Germline CDR1 SGHTA, CDR2 FQGNSA. Trimming pared 5 bases from V and 12 bases from J, leaving 16 bases between. CDR3 region: CASSPHQGVELFF. The DNA of the CDR3 is TGTGCCAGCAGCCCCCACCAGGGAGTGGAACTGTTTTTT. The variable domain in full, completed from reference TRBV7-2 and TRBJ1-4, reads GAGVSQSPSNKVTEKGKDVELRCDPISGHTALYWYRQSLGQGLEFLIYFQGNSAPDKSGLPSDRFSAERTGGSVSTLTIQRTQQEDSAVYLCASSPHQGVELFFGSGTQLSVL.

The rearrangement uses TRBV7-9 and TRBJ1-5; a possible D gene is TRBD1 (5 bases). This CDR3 has 15 residues. V was clipped by 1 base and J by 4 bases, with 11 bases between them. CDR1 SEHNR and CDR2 FQNEAQ come from the germline V gene (reference sequence). CDR3: CASSLGGGANQPQHF. For the CDR3, the DNA is TGTGCCAGCAGCTTAGGGGGGGGAGCTAATCAGCCCCAGCATTTT. The variable domain in full, completed from reference TRBV7-9 and TRBJ1-5, reads DTGVSQNPRHKITKRGQNVTFRCDPISEHNRLYWYRQTLGQGPEFLTYFQNEAQLEKSRLLSDRFSAERPKGSFSTLEIQRTEQGDSAMYLCASSLGGGANQPQHFGDGTRLSIL.

V usage is TRBV29-1 and J usage is TRBJ2-5; D is unresolved. Germline V gives CDR1 SQVTM, CDR2 ANQGSEA. The CDR3 has 13 residues. Trimming removed 7 bases from V and 1 base from J, with 13 bases in between. CDR3 in amino acids: CSAERQIQETQYF. The CDR3 nucleotides are TGCAGCGCCGAGAGGCAGATCCAAGAGACCCAGTACTTC.

This clonotype came up a few times. The chain joins TRBV6-2 or TRBV6-3 to TRBJ2-5, with D possibly being TRBD2 (6 bases). CDR3 size: 13 residues. Per the germline V gene, CDR1 is MNHEY and CDR2 is SVGEGT. The V and J ends lost 7 bases and 2 bases respectively, with 11 bases between them. CDR3 coding DNA: TGTGCCAGCAAGCCGGGAGTACAAGAGACCCAGTACTTC. The encoded protein is CASKPGVQETQYF.

This chain links TRBV20-1 with TRBJ2-5; TRBD1 agrees at 7 bases. The CDR3 length is 13 residues. Germline-derived CDR1 and CDR2 are DFQATT and SNEGSKA (reference sequence). With V trimmed by 0 bases and J by 5 bases, 3 bases remained unmatched. CDR3 in amino acids: CSARDYRGETQYF. The CDR3 DNA follows: TGCAGTGCTAGAGATTACAGGGGTGAGACCCAGTACTTC.

This clonotype was seen more than once but under ten times. The rearrangement links TRBV7-3 to TRBJ2-2; D not resolved. V was clipped by 9 bases and J by 5 bases, with 13 bases between them. CDR1 and CDR2 (germline): SGHTA, FQGTGA. The CDR3 has 13 residues. DNA for the CDR3: TGTGCCAGTGGTACAGAAGGGACCGGGGAGCTGTTTTTT. It encodes CASGTEGTGELFF.